This T cell receptor (beta chain) was recovered during a study of regulatory T cells in long-lasting Graves disease. CDR3-region Arm-PCR and iRepertoire HTBI primers produced the TCR beta libraries. TCRdb used MiXCR to reprocess the multiplex PCR reads, holding one entry per CDR3 protein. The sample consists of about 450,000 distinct CDR3 sequences, less than 15% of them appearing once. Study-wide points: Persistent disease preferred TRBV28, TRBJ1-2 and TRBJ2-5; new disease, TRBV20-1 and TRBJ2-1.

Noted time point: newly diagnosed GD, antithyroid drugs for less than 3 months. PBMC RNA served as the TCR library source. The ends were cut back, 4 bases at V and 3 bases at J, with 9 bases in the middle. The germline gives CDR1 SNHLY, CDR2 FYNNEI. This CDR3 has 13 amino acids. This clonotype was seen repeatedly, ten times or more. Antigen specificity is unknown. These data also formed part of another study, on T cells in Graves' hyperthyroidism and ophthalmopathy.

This sample comprised peripheral blood mononuclear cells (PBMCs), obtained at new diagnosis, from a patient treated with antithyroid drugs. The V gene is TRBV2, the J gene TRBJ2-5; tentatively, D is TRBD2 (5 bases). This TCR derives from a woman aged 50 to 65 with Graves disease. CDR3 sequence reads: CASSVLREETQYF. CDR3 bases: TGTGCCAGCAGTGTTTTGCGGGAAGAGACCCAGTACTTC. The entire variable domain, with the rest obtained from reference TRBV2 and TRBJ2-5, is as follows: EPEVTQTPSHQVTQMGQEVILRCVPISNHLYFYWYRQILGQKVEFLVSFYNNEISEKSEIFDDQFSVERPDGSNFTLKIRSTKLEDSAMYFCASSVLREETQYFGPGTRLLVL.